These T cell receptor beta chains were read from a single sample in a study of blood T cell repertoires in COVID-19. Data came from immunoSEQ multiplex PCR; TCRdb stores just in-frame clones and leaves some out. The sample records about 86,000 clones, 82% being singletons. Sequenced: peripheral blood. The receptors stem from a woman older than 75 with acute or convalescent COVID-19. The CDR3 runs from the conserved cysteine through the conserved F or W. D genes are given only for firm matches. For some rows the clone size is stated as once, few or many, or as a class when expanded; others skip it.

d_call | j_call | v_call | clone_size | cdr3_aa | cdr3_nt
. | TRBJ1-1 | TRBV18 | once | CASSTAGGTEAFF | TGTGCCAGCTCAACCGCCGGAGGGACTGAAGCTTTCTTT
. | TRBJ2-5 | TRBV2 | . | CASSEARGTKTQYF | TGTGCCAGCAGTGAAGCGAGGGGGACCAAGACCCAGTACTTC
. | TRBJ1-1 | TRBV10-3 | . | CAIGGGMNTEAFF | TGTGCCATTGGGGGGGGAATGAACACTGAAGCTTTCTTT
. | TRBJ2-1 | TRBV5-1 | . | CASSLSPGAFEQFF | TGCGCCAGCAGCTTGTCTCCAGGGGCATTTGAGCAGTTCTTC
. | TRBJ1-6 | TRBV5-1 | . | CASSLEGHANSPLHF | TGCGCCAGCAGCTTGGAGGGACATGCGAATTCACCCCTCCACTTT
. | TRBJ1-6 | TRBV27 | . | CASSWDSVGSPLHF | TGTGCCAGCAGCTGGGACTCCGTGGGTTCACCCCTCCACTTT
TRBD1 | TRBJ1-2 | TRBV25-1 | . | CASSHPGQTAGGYTF | TGTGCCAGCAGTCATCCGGGACAGACTGCCGGGGGCTACACCTTC
. | TRBJ1-1 | TRBV4-1 | once | CASREYSNTEAFF | TGCGCCAGCAGAGAGTACAGCAACACTGAAGCTTTCTTT
. | TRBJ2-6 | TRBV28 | . | CASSLPELITQSGANVLTF | TGTGCCAGCAGTCTCCCGGAACTAATTACTCAATCTGGGGCCAACGTCCTGACTTTC
TRBD2 | TRBJ2-5 | TRBV5-1 | . | CASTVPGGETQYF | TGCGCCAGCACCGTCCCGGGGGGGGAGACCCAGTACTTC
TRBD1 | TRBJ2-7 | TRBV28 | few | CASLTPGQGSSYEQYF | TGTGCCAGCCTTACCCCGGGACAGGGGAGCTCCTACGAGCAGTACTTC
TRBD1 | TRBJ1-4 | TRBV7-9 | . | CASSLTGDEKLFF | TGTGCCAGCAGTCTGACAGGGGATGAAAAACTGTTTTTT
TRBD1 | TRBJ2-2 | TRBV18 | . | CASSPGTGRTGELFF | TGTGCCAGCTCACCGGGGACAGGGCGGACCGGGGAGCTGTTTTTT
TRBD1 | TRBJ2-4 | TRBV23-1 | . | CASSQSKPGQGTSKNIQYF | TGCGCCAGCAGTCAATCTAAGCCAGGACAGGGCACTTCCAAAAACATTCAGTACTTC
TRBD1 | TRBJ2-1 | TRBV18 | once | CASSSRTGDNEQFF | TGTGCCAGCTCATCGCGGACAGGCGACAATGAGCAGTTCTTC
. | TRBJ2-1 | TRBV19 | . | CASSNHRDERGEQFF | TGTGCCAGTAGTAATCACAGGGATGAACGGGGTGAGCAGTTCTTC
. | TRBJ1-6 | TRBV6-5 | few | CASSYSSGVNSPLHF | TGTGCCAGCAGTTACTCTTCGGGTGTTAATTCACCCCTCCACTTT
TRBD1 | TRBJ1-2 | TRBV3-1/TRBV3-2 | . | CASSQVIGQGGGYTF | TGTGCCAGCAGCCAAGTTATTGGGCAGGGGGGCGGCTACACCTTC
. | TRBJ1-1 | TRBV6-5 | . | CASTPWGSRNTEAFF | TGTGCCAGCACCCCTTGGGGCAGTCGGAACACTGAAGCTTTCTTT
TRBD1 | TRBJ1-6 | TRBV6-5 | few | CASSPGQGNSPLHF | TGTGCCAGCAGTCCCGGACAGGGAAATTCACCCCTCCACTTT
. | TRBJ2-7 | TRBV2 | . | CASSGDSYEQYF | TGTGCCAGCAGCGGGGACTCCTACGAGCAGTACTTC
TRBD2 | TRBJ2-3 | TRBV28 | . | CASNSGSVDTQYF | TGTGCCAGCAATAGCGGGAGTGTAGATACGCAGTATTTT
. | TRBJ2-3 | TRBV27 | once | CASSLGLALTDTQYF | TGTGCCAGCAGTTTAGGGTTAGCCCTCACAGATACGCAGTATTTT
TRBD1 | TRBJ2-7 | TRBV27 | . | CASSLQGARGPREQYF | TGTGCCAGCAGTTTACAGGGGGCGCGAGGTCCGAGGGAGCAGTACTTC